This T cell receptor (beta chain) was captured by sequencing in a study of blood T cell repertoires in COVID-19. Overall study context: In each case, the material was cDNA or gDNA derived from T cells, B-cell-depleted T cells, or PBMCs.

Seattle's cohort entered during active infection and was followed longitudinally. Libraries were prepared by immunoSEQ multiplex PCR; TCRdb keeps only in-frame clonotypes and omits some of them. The table lists 200,000 or so clones, around nine tenths of them singletons. Germline assignment: CDR1 SGHTA and CDR2 FQGTGA. Trimming removed 3 bases from V and 7 bases from J, with 7 bases in between. The length of the CDR3 is 13 residues. The material sequenced was peripheral blood. The TCR sequence derives from a middle-aged man with COVID-19, enrolled during active disease. J is TRBJ1-6 and V is TRBV7-3, with D tentatively TRBD1 (5 bases). The CDR3 DNA sequence: TGTGCCAGCAGCTTGACAGTAAATTCACCCCTCCACTTT. It specifies CASSLTVNSPLHF.